This TCR beta chain was sequenced for a study of Tregs in tolerant kidney transplant recipients. Germline V gene data show CDR1 as SGHRS and CDR2 as YFSETQ. This CDR3 spans 15 amino acids. V lost 0 bases, J lost 7 bases, and 11 bases lay in between. Study results and caveats: Tregs expanded with activated donor B cells seemed most donor-specific. Antigen-driven expansion was suggested because donor-specific Tregs expanded more than all Tregs in tolerant patients.

Assay used: immunoSEQ multiplex PCR; TCRdb lists only in-frame clones, some missing. There are just under 65,000 clones in the sample; 95% to 98% occur only once, and nearly 0.35% lies in the top ten. A single count supports this clone. Its specificity is unknown. Unstimulated regulatory T cells (CD4+CD25+CD127-), CD4+CD25- non-regulatory cells, CD4 and CD8 cells were FACS-sorted from thawed PBMCs. Sequencing was performed on Tregs from blood, taken before the transplant. The chain has TRBV5-1 and TRBJ1-6; no reliable D call. The receptor comes from a human donor who received a combined kidney and bone marrow transplant. The CDR3 region has the DNA TGCGCCAGCAGCTTGGGGGTACGGGGAAATTCACCCCTCCACTTT. Translating it yields CASSLGVRGNSPLHF.